This T cell receptor beta chain was obtained from a study of cytomegalovirus exposure and HLA in healthy donors. PCR involved 60 Vbeta and 13 Jbeta primers. Assay used: immunoSEQ multiplex PCR; TCRdb lists only in-frame clones, some missing. The sample yields some 88,000 clones, 70% to 75% seen once. The TCR comes from a woman between 18 and 29 years old in good health and CMV-seropositive. The source material was PBMCs.

The CDR3 protein is CASEHRQGLEAFF. CDR3 sequence (DNA): TGTGCCAGCGAACACCGACAGGGCCTTGAGGCTTTCTTT. The chain uses TRBV5-3 and TRBJ1-1; 7 bases are a match to TRBD1. TRBV5-3 is marked as an open reading frame, function uncertain. This CDR3 has 13 amino acids. Losses at the gene ends were 8 bases for V and 11 bases for J; bases not matched to a gene: 15.